This T cell receptor beta chain was sequenced for a study of a mutant IDH1 vaccine in newly diagnosed glioma (dated by TCRdb to about 2021). Regarding the complete study: In the chemotherapy-containing groups, vaccination started alongside temozolomide cycles, whereas in patients who had radiotherapy alone it started 4-6 weeks after radiotherapy. Six visits were used for peripheral blood collection: V03 (baseline), V05, V07, V10, V12 and V13. The 30 to 40 treated patients were about 60% male and around 38% female, with a mean age of roughly 42 years. The week-35 safety follow-up took place at visit V12, and the week-47 end of study took place at visit V13. Before enrollment, most patients had been given radiochemotherapy with temozolomide as standard therapy, while the rest had received either radiotherapy alone or temozolomide alone. Longitudinal TCRB deep sequencing was performed for some 25 treated patients wherever samples were available for exploratory analyses.

Overall study results and their limits: PBMC samples for TCRB deep sequencing were selected based on availability. According to the authors, sample limitations meant that analyses of patient blood samples could not be reproduced. Pseudoprogression seemed to be unrelated to changes in the top peripheral T cell clonotypes found by TCRB sequencing. Vaccine-induced immune responses across multiple MHC alleles were detected in over 80% of patients.

Points on this clone: The target of this receptor is not known. No much larger clone is present one base from it, and per-base qualities are unavailable.

The time point label here, explained by the study, means: week 35, safety follow-up. Every vaccine dose consisted of 300 ug of a 20-mer mutant IDH1 peptide in Montanide, administered subcutaneously together with topical imiquimod. Across visits V03 through V10, patients got a total of eight vaccinations, given in weeks 1, 3, 5, 7, 11, 15, 19 and 23. Donors had newly diagnosed WHO grade 3 or 4 IDH1-mutant astrocytomas with loss of nuclear ATRX. The samples were drawn from NOA16, a multicentre, single-arm, open-label phase I trial in Germany that tested a mutant IDH1 peptide vaccine in humans for the first time. Genomic DNA for TCRB sequencing was isolated from EDTA blood with the DNeasy Blood and Tissue Kit. Library method: the immunoSEQ multiplex PCR assay. Rearranged TCR beta chain sequences were amplified with the hsTCRB Kit following the manufacturer's protocol. An Illumina MiSeq was used to sequence the TCRB libraries. Regarding the original processing steps: Demultiplexing, trimming and gene mapping were performed with the kit vendor's proprietary platform. This is the immuneACCESS table as TCRdb keeps it, with only in-frame sequences that have V and J called. A part of the clones is gone; compared with another copy, unresolved V genes explain less than half, and the rest is unexplained. V, J and clone size are those of that table, while D and trimming were read from the DNA. For this sample the table gives 40,000 to 60,000 clones, of which 65% to 80% were detected only once. Around 6.7% of the sample is taken by the ten largest.

Counted from cysteine to phenylalanine, this CDR3 has 15 amino acids. The only DNA kept is the CDR3, 45 bases in frame from the first base. A distance of 12 bases separates the germline ends of V and J, which lose 0 bases and 3 bases respectively. The germline V gene yields SGHRS for CDR1 and YFSETQ for CDR2. This chain is built from TRBV5-1 and TRBJ1-2, with the identity of the D gene unclear. The specimen was PBMCs, collected from a glioma patient whose treatment included an IDH1 peptide vaccine. The sequence came from a man aged 35-49 years with glioma. The sequence in DNA is TGCGCCAGCAGCTTGGGTCAGTCTGTGGACTATGGCTACACCTTC. Translated, it gives CASSLGQSVDYGYTF.